This entry lists 29 T cell receptor beta chains sequenced from one sample in a study of CD8 T cells in ankylosing spondylitis. TCRdb passed the 5' RACE reads through MiXCR, listing each CDR3 protein once. The table includes 350,000 to 400,000 distinct CDR3 sequences, about 20% detected once. Sample: blood, either unsorted or a sorted T cell fraction (not recorded which). All receptors derive from a male donor with ankylosing spondylitis or in good health (not recorded which).

This clonotype was observed a handful of times. In nucleotides, the CDR3 is TGCGCCAGCAGCCAATCCAGTCGGGGAGAGACCCAGTACTTC. This gives the protein CASSQSSRGETQYF. The chain has TRBV4-1 and TRBJ2-5, with TRBD2 as a possible D gene (5 bases). The CDR3 runs to 14 residues. CDR1 MGHRA and CDR2 YSYEKL come from the germline V gene. V was pared by 2 bases and J by 4 bases, with 11 bases between.

The genes are TRBV20-1 and TRBJ2-5; D gene unclear. The CDR3 is 14 amino acids. Germline V gene data show CDR1 as DFQATT and CDR2 as SNEGSKA (reference sequence). V dropped 3 bases and J dropped 1 base, with 12 bases sitting between them. Here the CDR3 reads CSASRSDPQETQYF. CDR3 bases: TGCAGTGCTAGTCGCTCAGACCCCCAAGAGACCCAGTACTTC.

This chain connects TRBV29-1 to TRBJ2-7; D unresolved. CDR3 length equals 14 residues. Trimming cost V 6 bases and J 2 bases, with 17 bases left between them. The germline CDR1 and CDR2 sequences are SQVTM and ANQGSEA. The CDR3, as DNA: TGCAGCGTCGCCCCGATAGGACCAACCTACGAGCAGTACTTC. This sequence encodes CSVAPIGPTYEQYF.

This chain joins TRBV4-1 and TRBJ1-1; 10 nucleotides align to TRBD1. Trimming took 1 base from V and 4 from J; bases not matched to a gene: 6. The CDR3 contains 16 residues. Germline CDR1 and CDR2: MGHRA and YSYEKL. The CDR3 loop is CASSQASGTGVTEAFF. As DNA, the CDR3 is TGCGCCAGCAGCCAAGCTTCCGGGACAGGGGTCACTGAAGCTTTCTTT.

The chain carries TRBV12-3 or TRBV12-4 and TRBJ2-7; 7 bases agree with TRBD2. The CDR3 has 14 residues. V trimming: 10 bases; J trimming: 0 bases; junction bases outside the gene matches: 9. The CDR3 DNA is TGTGCCATCGCTGCCGGGGGGAGCTCCTACGAGCAGTACTTC. Translating gives CAIAAGGSSYEQYF.

This clonotype turned up a few times. The chain carries TRBV2 and TRBJ2-2, with a tentative D call TRBD2 (6 bases). Trimming stripped 4 bases from V and 7 bases from J, with 13 bases between. Per the germline V gene, CDR1 is SNHLY and CDR2 is FYNNEI. There are 14 residues in the CDR3. The DNA of the CDR3 is TGTGCCAGCAGTGGTGATACCGGGGGCGGGGAGCTGTTTTTT. The encoded protein is CASSGDTGGGELFF. The full variable domain, rest sourced from reference TRBV2 and TRBJ2-2, is EPEVTQTPSHQVTQMGQEVILRCVPISNHLYFYWYRQILGQKVEFLVSFYNNEISEKSEIFDDQFSVERPDGSNFTLKIRSTKLEDSAMYFCASSGDTGGGELFFGEGSRLTVL.

V is TRBV7-3 and J is TRBJ2-1, with TRBD2 identical over 11 bases. CDR1 and CDR2 (germline): SGHTA, FQGTGA. V was pared by 6 bases and J by 2 bases, with 3 bases of the junction left unmatched. CDR3 length: 15 residues. CDR3 region: CASRLSGGAYNEQFF. CDR3 DNA: TGTGCCAGCAGGCTTAGCGGGGGGGCCTACAATGAGCAGTTCTTC.

The chain joins TRBV12-3 or TRBV12-4 to TRBJ2-5; no firm D call. The CDR3 sequence is 13 residues long. V was trimmed by 5 bases and J by 5 bases, leaving 12 bases between them. CDR3 nucleotide sequence: TGTGCCAGCAGTGGAGCGCCGCCGGAGACCCAGTACTTC. The encoded protein is CASSGAPPETQYF.

The chain has TRBV29-1 and TRBJ1-2; TRBD1 is a possible D gene (6 bases). The V end lost 4 bases, the J end lost 8 bases, and 17 bases lay between the germline ends. The germline CDR1 and CDR2 sequences are SQVTM and ANQGSEA. This CDR3 has 13 amino acids. The CDR3 bases are TGCAGCGTTGTTGGACAGAGGGACCTGGGCTACACCTTC. It yields the protein CSVVGQRDLGYTF.

The chain uses TRBV10-3 and TRBJ2-1; no definite D call. The length of the CDR3 is 13 residues. Germline loops: CDR1 ENHRY, CDR2 SYGVKD. V gave up 0 bases and J gave up 4 bases, with 4 bases separating them. The CDR3 DNA reads as TGTGCCATCAGTGAGTCCGTGTACAATGAGCAGTTCTTC. Its protein product is CAISESVYNEQFF.

The rearrangement joins TRBV29-1 to TRBJ2-7; D ambiguous. Germline V lookup: CDR1 SQVTM, CDR2 ANQGSEA. The V gene lost 5 bases and the J gene lost 2 bases, with 16 bases spanning the gap. The CDR3 length is 14 residues. CDR3 sequence reads: CSVPAENTTYEQYF. Written as DNA, the CDR3 is TGCAGCGTTCCGGCTGAAAATACCACCTACGAGCAGTACTTC.

The rearrangement uses TRBV5-6 and TRBJ2-3; possibly TRBD2 for D (5 bases). CDR3 length: 14 amino acids. The germline V and J ends were trimmed by 2 bases and 0 bases, with 7 bases remaining between them. Germline loops: CDR1 SGHDT, CDR2 YYEEEE. The DNA for the CDR3 is TGTGCCAGCAGCTTCCCGGGGAGCACAGATACGCAGTATTTT. Its translation is CASSFPGSTDTQYF.

The J gene is TRBJ2-1, the V gene TRBV10-3, with TRBD1 matching 8 bases. V dropped 1 base and J dropped 4; count of bases not matched to a gene: 3. CDR3 length: 15 amino acids. Germline V gives CDR1 ENHRY, CDR2 SYGVKD. The DNA for the CDR3 is TGTGCCATCAGTGAGTGGACAGGGAGTTACAATGAGCAGTTCTTC. Translating it yields CAISEWTGSYNEQFF.

This clonotype was seen a handful of times. This chain joins TRBV5-5 and TRBJ2-3; 10 bases line up with TRBD1. The V gene's germline CDR1 is SGHKS and CDR2 YYEKEE (reference sequence). CDR3 length: 17 residues. Unmatched junction bases numbered 10, after V lost 2 bases and J lost 4 bases. The CDR3 coding sequence is TGTGCCAGCAGCTTTAGAGGGACAGGGGAAGTTGCAGATACGCAGTATTTT. This encodes CASSFRGTGEVADTQYF.

The table lists this clonotype with a few counts. The V gene is TRBV5-1, the J gene TRBJ1-2, with 8 bases matching TRBD1. The V gene end was trimmed by 4 bases and the J gene end by 4 bases; junction bases not matched to a gene: 6. Germline CDR1 and CDR2: SGHRS and YFSETQ. There are 14 residues in the CDR3. This chain's CDR3 is CASSTLQGVYGYTF. CDR3 nucleotide sequence: TGCGCCAGCAGCACGCTACAGGGGGTCTATGGCTACACCTTC.

There are a few counts of this clonotype. The chain uses TRBV2 and TRBJ2-7; no clear D. Trimming stripped 6 bases from V and 0 bases from J, with 15 bases between. Per the germline V gene, CDR1 is SNHLY and CDR2 is FYNNEI. This CDR3 region has 15 residues. CDR3 DNA: TGTGCCAGCAGCGCGCTAAAGACAAACTCCTACGAGCAGTACTTC. Protein sequence: CASSALKTNSYEQYF.

The CDR3 spells CSAILAGGPNPNNEQFF. The CDR3 DNA reads TGCAGTGCTATACTAGCGGGGGGGCCCAACCCCAACAATGAGCAGTTCTTC. The genes are TRBV20-1 and TRBJ2-1; 13 bases agree with TRBD2. From germline, CDR1 is DFQATT and CDR2 SNEGSKA (reference sequence). CDR3 length equals 17 residues. Trimming took 4 bases from V and 5 from J; bases not matched to a gene: 11.

Written as DNA, the CDR3 is TGCGCCAGCAGCCCGGGACCCGACCAAGAGACCCAGTACTTC. It encodes CASSPGPDQETQYF. The gene calls are TRBV4-1 and TRBJ2-5, with D perhaps being TRBD1 or TRBD2 (5 bases each). This CDR3 region has 14 residues. V lost 4 bases and J lost 0, with 9 bases in between. The V gene's germline CDR1 is MGHRA and CDR2 YSYEKL.

About this clonotype: Mismatch with germline at one junction end may stem from a read error. The rearrangement joins TRBV2 to TRBJ2-1; the match to TRBD2 covers 14 bases. The germline gives CDR1 SNHLY, CDR2 FYNNEI. The CDR3 spans 16 residues. CDR3 sequence (DNA): TGTGACAGCAGTCTAGGGACTAGCGGGGGTCTGGGTGAGCAGTTCTTC. Protein: CDSSLGTSGGLGEQFF.

The J gene is TRBJ2-3, the V gene TRBV27; D remains unclear. This CDR3 has 14 amino acids. Germline CDR1 and CDR2: MNHEY and SMNVEV (reference sequence). The V end was cut by 1 base, the J end by 3 bases, with 8 bases between. This CDR3 is CASSLFGRTDTQYF. The CDR3 nucleotides are TGTGCCAGCAGTTTATTCGGCAGAACAGATACGCAGTATTTT.

This clonotype appeared a few times. The chain recombines TRBV25-1 with TRBJ2-3; D unclear. CDR1 is MGHDK, CDR2 SYGVNS, per germline. Trimming stripped 4 bases from V and 6 bases from J, with 17 bases between. This CDR3 is 15 amino acids long. The CDR3 region has the DNA TGTGCCAGCAGTGTAGGCGACCAGGTGGGGGATACGCAGTATTTT. Its protein product is CASSVGDQVGDTQYF.

The chain combines TRBV10-3 with TRBJ2-7, with D possibly TRBD2 on 7 matching bases. The germline V gene has CDR1 ENHRY and CDR2 SYGVKD. The CDR3 covers 15 residues. V lost 0 bases and J lost 4, with 13 bases in between. The CDR3 DNA reads TGTGCCATCAGTGAGTCCCGGGGGGCGGGTTACGAGCAGTACTTC. It translates to CAISESRGAGYEQYF.

The sample holds a few counts of this clonotype. This chain uses TRBV6-1 with TRBJ2-7; D not certain. The CDR3 spans 14 residues. Trimming pared 6 bases from V and 4 bases from J, leaving 16 bases between. CDR1 is MNHNS, CDR2 SASEGT, per germline. As DNA, the CDR3 is TGTGCCAGCAGCACAGACCGCCTGGGTTACGAGCAGTACTTC. Translation gives CASSTDRLGYEQYF.

Only a few counts were recorded for this clonotype. The gene calls are TRBV10-3 and TRBJ1-1; 7 bases are shared with TRBD1. V gave up 2 bases and J gave up 3 bases; unmatched junction bases: 6. CDR1 is ENHRY, CDR2 SYGVKD, per germline. CDR3 length: 15 amino acids. The CDR3 loop is CAISENRGVDTEAFF. As DNA, the CDR3 is TGTGCCATCAGTGAGAACAGGGGAGTGGACACTGAAGCTTTCTTT.

The chain is built from TRBV7-8 and TRBJ2-5; maybe TRBD2 (6 bases). The CDR3 has 17 amino acids. Trimming removed 2 bases at V and 3 bases at J, with 19 bases between. Germline loops: CDR1 SGHVS, CDR2 FQNEAQ. CDR3 nucleotide sequence: TGTGCCAGCAGCTTATTGGAAGACGCTAGCGCCAAAGAGACCCAGTACTTC. Amino acid sequence: CASSLLEDASAKETQYF.

The V gene is TRBV11-2, the J gene TRBJ2-6, with TRBD1 as a possible D gene (7 bases). The germline V gene has CDR1 SGHAT and CDR2 FQNNGV. V was cut by 2 bases and J by 2 bases, with 16 bases left in between. This CDR3 region has 18 residues. CDR3 region: CASSLSPDREAGANVLTF. Here the CDR3 DNA reads TGTGCCAGCAGCTTATCCCCTGACAGGGAGGCTGGGGCCAACGTCCTGACTTTC.

This chain uses TRBV29-1 with TRBJ1-5; weak D call: TRBD1 (5 bases). The CDR3 is 13 amino acids. Deletions cut 4 bases from V and 2 bases from J, with 9 bases between. Germline assignment: CDR1 SQVTM and CDR2 ANQGSEA. The CDR3 DNA sequence: TGCAGCGTTGGGGGGTATGGCAATCAGCCCCAGCATTTT. This sequence encodes CSVGGYGNQPQHF.

This chain connects TRBV28 to TRBJ2-7; no definite D call. Germline CDR1 is MDHEN and CDR2 is SYDVKM. This CDR3 has 10 residues. The germline V and J ends were trimmed by 9 bases and 6 bases, with 9 bases remaining between them. The chain's CDR3 is CASHRSEQYF. The CDR3 DNA reads TGTGCCAGTCATAGGAGCGAGCAGTACTTC.

This chain connects TRBV19 to TRBJ2-7; 9 nucleotides match TRBD1. The V and J ends lost 6 bases and 2 bases, in that order; junction bases with no gene match: 11. This CDR3 is 16 amino acids long. CDR1 is LNHDA, CDR2 SQIVND, per germline (reference sequence). CDR3 DNA: TGTGCCAGTAGATACTCCTCCGGGACAGGGACCTACGAGCAGTACTTC. It codes for CASRYSSGTGTYEQYF.